This T cell receptor (beta chain) was obtained from a study of long-term antiretroviral therapy in people with HIV. The immunoSEQ assay was v3.0, run at survey level. Only in-frame clones appear in the TCRdb table, and some are missing; sequencing was by immunoSEQ multiplex PCR. The sample records around 21,000 clones, over 75% being singletons. With 5 bases removed from V and 6 bases from J, the gap between germline ends came to 21 bases. Germline assignment: CDR1 LNHDA and CDR2 SQIVND (reference sequence). The CDR3 consists of 16 residues. The genes are TRBV19 and TRBJ2-3; maybe TRBD1 (5 bases). Specimen: unsorted PBMCs, collected 0.2 years before starting antiretroviral therapy. The receptor comes from a man younger than 35 with HIV. CDR3 residues: CASSLKGFRVFDTQYF. The DNA of the CDR3 is TGTGCCAGTAGTTTGAAAGGGTTCAGGGTATTTGATACGCAGTATTTT.